The clone carrying this T cell receptor beta chain was counted ten times or more. Its antigen is as yet unknown. J lost 4 bases, V lost 4 bases, and 3 bases had no gene match. The length of the CDR3 is 14 residues. CDR1 and CDR2 (germline): LNHDA, SQIVND (reference sequence). Sequencing libraries for TCR beta were prepared with iRepertoire HTBI primers and Arm-PCR of CDR3 regions. Using its own MiXCR run on the multiplex PCR reads, TCRdb lists one record per CDR3 protein. Among around 420,000 distinct CDR3 sequences, about 15% were seen once, and the ten largest hold roughly 7.7%. The data were taken from a study of regulatory T cells in long-lasting Graves disease. Study-wide results and caveats: Gene preferences differed: TRBV28, TRBJ1-2, TRBJ2-5 in persistent cases. It was peripheral blood alone, not thyroid tissue, that was studied. New patients shared fewer public clonotypes (over 900) than persistent patients did (2,741).

Described time point: newly diagnosed GD, antithyroid drugs for less than 3 months. The TCR library was made from RNA that had been extracted from PBMCs in TRIzol. Another study also made use of these data, one on T cells in Graves' hyperthyroidism and ophthalmopathy. That investigation notes: Most clonotypes expanded in thyroid above 0.001 were likewise present in blood.

The sequenced sample was peripheral blood mononuclear cells (PBMCs), obtained at new diagnosis, from a patient treated with antithyroid drugs. This receptor was taken from a woman aged 40 to 50 with Graves disease. The genes are TRBV19 and TRBJ1-2, with 10 bases matching TRBD1. The CDR3 loop is CASSRTGGFYGYTF. Written as DNA, the CDR3 is TGTGCCAGTAGTAGGACAGGGGGTTTCTATGGCTACACCTTC. The full variable domain, its missing parts supplied by reference TRBV19 and TRBJ1-2, is DGGITQSPKYLFRKEGQNVTLSCEQNLNHDAMYWYRQDPGQGLRLIYYSQIVNDFQKGDIAEGYSVSREKKESFPLTVTSAQKNPTAFYLCASSRTGGFYGYTFGSGTRLTVV.